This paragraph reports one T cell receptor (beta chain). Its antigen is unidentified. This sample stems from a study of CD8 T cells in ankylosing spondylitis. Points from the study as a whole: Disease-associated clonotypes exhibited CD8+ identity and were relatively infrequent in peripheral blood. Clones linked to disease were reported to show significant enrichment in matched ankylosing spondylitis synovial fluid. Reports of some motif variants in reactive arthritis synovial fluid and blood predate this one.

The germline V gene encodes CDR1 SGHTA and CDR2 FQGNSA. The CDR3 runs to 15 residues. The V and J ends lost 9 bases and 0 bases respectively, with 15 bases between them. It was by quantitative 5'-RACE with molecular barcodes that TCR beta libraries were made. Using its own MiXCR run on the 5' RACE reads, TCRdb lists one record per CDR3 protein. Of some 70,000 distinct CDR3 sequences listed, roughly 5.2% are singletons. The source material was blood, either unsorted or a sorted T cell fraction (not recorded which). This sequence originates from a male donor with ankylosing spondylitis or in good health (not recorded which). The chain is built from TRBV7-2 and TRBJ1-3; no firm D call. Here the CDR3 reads CARGLGINSGNTIYF. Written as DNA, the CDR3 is TGTGCCAGGGGCCTTGGGATCAACTCTGGAAACACCATATATTTT.